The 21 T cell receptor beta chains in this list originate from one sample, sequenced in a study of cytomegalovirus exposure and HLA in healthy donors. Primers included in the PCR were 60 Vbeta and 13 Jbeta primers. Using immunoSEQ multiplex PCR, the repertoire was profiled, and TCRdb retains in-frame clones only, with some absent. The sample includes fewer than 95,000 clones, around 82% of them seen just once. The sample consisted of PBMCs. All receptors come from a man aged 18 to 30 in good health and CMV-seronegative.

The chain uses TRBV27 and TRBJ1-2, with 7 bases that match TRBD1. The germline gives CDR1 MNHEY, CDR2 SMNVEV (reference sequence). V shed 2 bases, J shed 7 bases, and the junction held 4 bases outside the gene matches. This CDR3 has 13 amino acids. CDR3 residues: CASSLGQGVGYTF. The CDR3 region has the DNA TGTGCCAGCAGTTTAGGGCAGGGGGTTGGCTACACCTTC.

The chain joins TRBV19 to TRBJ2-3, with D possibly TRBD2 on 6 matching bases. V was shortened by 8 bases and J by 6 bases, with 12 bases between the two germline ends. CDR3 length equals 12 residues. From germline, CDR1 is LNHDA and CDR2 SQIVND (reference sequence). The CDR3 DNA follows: TGTGCCAGTGATGGGGGGATGGATACGCAGTATTTT. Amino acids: CASDGGMDTQYF.

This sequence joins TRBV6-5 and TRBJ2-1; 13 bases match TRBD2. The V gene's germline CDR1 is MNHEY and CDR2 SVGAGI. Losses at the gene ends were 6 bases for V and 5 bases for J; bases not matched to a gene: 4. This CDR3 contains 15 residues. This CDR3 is CASSLLAGGDNEQFF. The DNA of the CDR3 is TGTGCCAGCAGCTTACTAGCGGGGGGGGACAATGAGCAGTTCTTC.

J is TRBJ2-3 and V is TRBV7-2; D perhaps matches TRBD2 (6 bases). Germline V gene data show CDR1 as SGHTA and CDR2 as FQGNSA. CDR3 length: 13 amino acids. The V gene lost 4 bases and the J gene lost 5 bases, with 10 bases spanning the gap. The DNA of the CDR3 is TGTGCCAGCAGCTCCGTGGGGGGAGATACGCAGTATTTT. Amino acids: CASSSVGGDTQYF.

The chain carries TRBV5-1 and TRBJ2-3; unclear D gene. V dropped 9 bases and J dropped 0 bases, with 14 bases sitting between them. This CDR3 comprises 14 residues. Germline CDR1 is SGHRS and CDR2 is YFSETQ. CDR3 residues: CATAPTPSTDTQYF. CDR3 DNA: TGCGCCACCGCGCCTACCCCCAGCACAGATACGCAGTATTTT.

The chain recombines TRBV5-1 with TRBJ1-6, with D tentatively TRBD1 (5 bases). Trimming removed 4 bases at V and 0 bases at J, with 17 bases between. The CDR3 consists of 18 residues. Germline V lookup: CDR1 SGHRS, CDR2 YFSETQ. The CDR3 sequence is CASSPGTVQSSYNSPLHF. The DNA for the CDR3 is TGCGCCAGCAGCCCCGGGACTGTACAGAGCTCCTATAATTCACCCCTCCACTTT.

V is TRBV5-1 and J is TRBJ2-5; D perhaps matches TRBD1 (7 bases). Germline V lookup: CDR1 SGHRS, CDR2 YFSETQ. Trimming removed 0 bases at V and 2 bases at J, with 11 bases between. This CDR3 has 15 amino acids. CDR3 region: CASSLAGGQQETQYF. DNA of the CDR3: TGCGCCAGCAGCTTGGCCGGGGGACAGCAAGAGACCCAGTACTTC.

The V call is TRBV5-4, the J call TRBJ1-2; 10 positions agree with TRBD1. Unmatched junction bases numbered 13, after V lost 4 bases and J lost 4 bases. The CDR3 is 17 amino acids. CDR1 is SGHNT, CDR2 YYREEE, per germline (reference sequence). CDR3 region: CASSQHDRGRLGYGYTF. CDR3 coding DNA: TGTGCCAGCAGCCAACATGACAGGGGGCGCTTAGGCTATGGCTACACCTTC. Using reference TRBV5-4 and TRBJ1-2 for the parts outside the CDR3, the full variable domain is ETGVTQSPTHLIKTRGQQVTLRCSSQSGHNTVSWYQQALGQGPQFIFQYYREEENGRGNFPPRFSGLQFPNYSSELNVNALELDDSALYLCASSQHDRGRLGYGYTFGSGTRLTVV.

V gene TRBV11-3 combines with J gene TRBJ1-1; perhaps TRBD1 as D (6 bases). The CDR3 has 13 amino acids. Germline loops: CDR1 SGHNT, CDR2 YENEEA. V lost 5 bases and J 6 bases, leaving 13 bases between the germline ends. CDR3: CASSQQGGAEAFF. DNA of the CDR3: TGTGCCAGCAGCCAACAGGGCGGCGCTGAAGCTTTCTTT.

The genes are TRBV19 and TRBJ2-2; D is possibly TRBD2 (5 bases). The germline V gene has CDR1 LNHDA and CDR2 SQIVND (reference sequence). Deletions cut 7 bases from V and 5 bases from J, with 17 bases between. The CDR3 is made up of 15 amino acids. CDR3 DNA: TGTGCCAGTAAGAATGGACTGCCGGGGACCGGGGAGCTGTTTTTT. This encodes CASKNGLPGTGELFF.

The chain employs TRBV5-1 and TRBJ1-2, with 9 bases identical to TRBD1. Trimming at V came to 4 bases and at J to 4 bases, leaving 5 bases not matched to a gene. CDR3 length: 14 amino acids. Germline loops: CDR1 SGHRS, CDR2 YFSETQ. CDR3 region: CASSVQGAGYGYTF. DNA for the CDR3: TGCGCCAGCAGCGTACAGGGGGCGGGCTATGGCTACACCTTC.

CDR3 sequence reads: CATSRGGTGSYEQYF. The CDR3 coding sequence is TGTGCCACCAGCAGAGGGGGGACAGGGTCCTACGAGCAGTACTTC. This chain uses TRBV15 with TRBJ2-7; TRBD1 matches 9 bases. CDR3 length: 15 amino acids. Germline-derived CDR1 and CDR2 are LNHNV and YYDKDF (reference sequence). V was pared by 1 base and J by 1 base, with 2 bases of the junction left unmatched.

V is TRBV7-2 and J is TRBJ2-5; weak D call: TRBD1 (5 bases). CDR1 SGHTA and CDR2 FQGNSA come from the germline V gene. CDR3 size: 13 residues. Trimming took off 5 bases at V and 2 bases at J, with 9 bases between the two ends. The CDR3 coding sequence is TGTGCCAGCAGCCGACAGAGACAAGAGACCCAGTACTTC. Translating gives CASSRQRQETQYF. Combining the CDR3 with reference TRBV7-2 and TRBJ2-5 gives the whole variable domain GAGVSQSPSNKVTEKGKDVELRCDPISGHTALYWYRQSLGQGLEFLIYFQGNSAPDKSGLPSDRFSAERTGGSVSTLTIQRTQQEDSAVYLCASSRQRQETQYFGPGTRLLVL.

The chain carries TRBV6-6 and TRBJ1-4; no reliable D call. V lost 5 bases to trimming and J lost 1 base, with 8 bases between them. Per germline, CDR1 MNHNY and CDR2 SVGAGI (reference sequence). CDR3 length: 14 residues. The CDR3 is CASSKHQTNEKLFF. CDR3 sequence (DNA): TGTGCCAGCAGTAAGCACCAAACTAATGAAAAACTGTTTTTT.

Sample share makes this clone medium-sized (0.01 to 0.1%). Written as DNA, the CDR3 is TGTGCCAGCAGTTCGACAGGGTCCTCTGGGGCCAACGTCCTGACTTTC. Translated, it gives CASSSTGSSGANVLTF. This chain joins TRBV6-4 and TRBJ2-6; 7 bases fit TRBD1. The CDR3 is made up of 16 amino acids. The trim removed 5 bases at V and 0 bases at J, leaving 4 bases unmatched. Germline V CDR1 and CDR2: MRHNA, SNTAGT.

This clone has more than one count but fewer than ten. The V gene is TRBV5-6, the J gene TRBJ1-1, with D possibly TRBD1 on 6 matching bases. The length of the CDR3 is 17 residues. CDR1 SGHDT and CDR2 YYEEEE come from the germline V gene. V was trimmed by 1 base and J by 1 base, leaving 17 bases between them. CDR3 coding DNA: TGTGCCAGCAGCTTGAGGCCAACCGGGACAAAGAACACTGAAGCTTTCTTT. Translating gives CASSLRPTGTKNTEAFF.

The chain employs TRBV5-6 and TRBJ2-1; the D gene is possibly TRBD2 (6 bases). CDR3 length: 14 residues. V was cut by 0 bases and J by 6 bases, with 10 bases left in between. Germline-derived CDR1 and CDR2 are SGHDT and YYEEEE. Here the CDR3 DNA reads TGTGCCAGCAGCTTGGCTGGGAGGATCAATGAGCAGTTCTTC. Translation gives CASSLAGRINEQFF.

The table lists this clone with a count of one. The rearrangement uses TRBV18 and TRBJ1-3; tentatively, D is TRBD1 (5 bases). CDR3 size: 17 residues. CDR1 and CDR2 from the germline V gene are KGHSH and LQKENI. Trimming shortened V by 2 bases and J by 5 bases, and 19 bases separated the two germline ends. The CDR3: CASSPTRVWQGRNTIYF. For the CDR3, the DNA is TGTGCCAGCTCACCAACCCGAGTATGGCAGGGTCGAAACACCATATATTTT.

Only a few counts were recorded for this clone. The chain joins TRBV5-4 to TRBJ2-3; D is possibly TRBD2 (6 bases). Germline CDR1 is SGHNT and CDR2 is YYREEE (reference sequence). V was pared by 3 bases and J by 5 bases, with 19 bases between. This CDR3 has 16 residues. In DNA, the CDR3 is TGTGCCAGCAGCTGGAAGTCGGGGGACCGAGGAGATACGCAGTATTTT. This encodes CASSWKSGDRGDTQYF.

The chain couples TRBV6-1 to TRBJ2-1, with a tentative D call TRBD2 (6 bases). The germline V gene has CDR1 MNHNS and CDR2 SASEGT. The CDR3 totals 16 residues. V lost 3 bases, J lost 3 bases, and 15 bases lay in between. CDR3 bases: TGTGCCAGCAGTGATTCTCCGGGACTTGACTACAATGAGCAGTTCTTC. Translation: CASSDSPGLDYNEQFF.

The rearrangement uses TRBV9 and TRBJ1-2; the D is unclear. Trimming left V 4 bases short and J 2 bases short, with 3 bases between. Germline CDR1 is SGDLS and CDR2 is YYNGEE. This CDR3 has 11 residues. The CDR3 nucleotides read TGTGCCAGCAGCTCAAACTATGGCTACACCTTC. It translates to CASSSNYGYTF. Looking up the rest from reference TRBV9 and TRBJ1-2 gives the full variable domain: DSGVTQTPKHLITATGQRVTLRCSPRSGDLSVYWYQQSLDQGLQFLIQYYNGEERAKGNILERFSAQQFPDLHSELNLSSLELGDSALYFCASSSNYGYTFGSGTRLTVV.